One and the same sample provided the 8 T cell receptor beta chains below, sequenced in a study of blood T cell repertoires in COVID-19. Repertoires were generated with immunoSEQ multiplex PCR, while TCRdb's copy carries only in-frame clones and drops some. The sample contains fewer than 25,000 clones, approximately 80% of which appear only once. Sequences were obtained from peripheral blood. The receptors were sampled from a man in his sixties or seventies with acute or convalescent COVID-19.

V and J are TRBV10-3 and TRBJ1-4, with D maybe TRBD1 (6 bases). Between the trimmed V and J ends, which lost 4 bases and 5 bases, there was a span of 11 bases. Germline values: CDR1 ENHRY, CDR2 SYGVKD. The CDR3 totals 14 residues. Here the CDR3 reads CAISGTASNEKLFF. The CDR3 region has the DNA TGTGCCATCAGTGGGACAGCGTCGAATGAAAAACTGTTTTTT.

The V gene is TRBV21-1, the J gene TRBJ2-2; the DNA was not used to check the table's D call, TRBD1. TRBV21-1 counts as a pseudogene. The CDR3 extends over 17 amino acids. The chain's CDR3 is CASSKEARDSNTGELFF. CDR3 DNA sequence: TGTGCCAGCAGCAAAGAGGCCCGGGACAGCAACACCGGGGAGCTGTTTTTT.

The J gene is TRBJ2-7, the V gene TRBV6-5; no definite D call. Germline loops: CDR1 MNHEY, CDR2 SVGAGI. The CDR3 runs 16 residues. Trimming stripped 0 bases from V and 1 base from J, with 13 bases between. CDR3 protein: CASSYSSGPISYEQYF. The CDR3, as DNA: TGTGCCAGCAGTTACTCGTCAGGCCCTATATCCTACGAGCAGTACTTC.

This rearrangement joins TRBV6-5 to TRBJ1-5; D unclear. The germline CDR1 and CDR2 sequences are MNHEY and SVGAGI. The CDR3 sequence is 14 residues long. V lost 0 bases to trimming and J lost 7 bases, with 10 bases between them. The chain's CDR3 is CASSYSRVGQPQHF. The DNA of the CDR3 is TGTGCCAGCAGTTACTCGAGGGTGGGGCAGCCCCAGCATTTT.

The chain employs TRBV4-3 and TRBJ1-6, with 8 positions matching TRBD1. The junction had 5 bases not matched to a gene; V was cut back by 0 bases and J by 7 bases. Germline CDR1 LGHNA, CDR2 YSLEER. The CDR3 is 16 amino acids. This CDR3 reads CASSQDRGRGNSPLHF. CDR3 nucleotide sequence: TGCGCCAGCAGCCAAGACAGGGGGCGAGGGAATTCACCCCTCCACTTT.

This chain links TRBV7-2 with TRBJ2-7, with 7 bases that match TRBD2. Unmatched junction bases numbered 11, after V lost 4 bases and J lost 5 bases. The CDR3 runs to 15 residues. Germline V gene sequence: CDR1 SGHTA, CDR2 FQGNSA. The CDR3 reads CASSSLGGRDNEQYF. The CDR3 DNA sequence: TGTGCCAGCAGCTCCTTAGGCGGGAGAGACAACGAGCAGTACTTC. The full variable domain, with the rest looked up from reference TRBV7-2 and TRBJ2-7, is GAGVSQSPSNKVTEKGKDVELRCDPISGHTALYWYRQSLGQGLEFLIYFQGNSAPDKSGLPSDRFSAERTGGSVSTLTIQRTQQEDSAVYLCASSSLGGRDNEQYFGPGTRLTVT.

This clone appeared a few times. The rearrangement uses TRBV27 and TRBJ1-5; possible D gene TRBD1, 5 bases. The CDR3 runs to 15 residues. Germline assignment: CDR1 MNHEY and CDR2 SMNVEV (reference sequence). V was pared by 4 bases and J by 3 bases, with 13 bases between. CDR3 bases: TGTGCCAGCAGTTCCGGGACTGATGACAATCAGCCCCAGCATTTT. Its protein is CASSSGTDDNQPQHF.

The CDR3 loop reads CASTRAGGGGGYTF. Here the CDR3 DNA reads TGTGCCAGCACCCGGGCAGGGGGAGGAGGTGGCTACACCTTC. The V call is TRBV6-5, the J call TRBJ1-2; 7 bases fit TRBD1. Unmatched junction bases numbered 12, after V lost 7 bases and J lost 7 bases. The CDR3 covers 14 residues. CDR1 MNHEY and CDR2 SVGAGI come from the germline V gene.